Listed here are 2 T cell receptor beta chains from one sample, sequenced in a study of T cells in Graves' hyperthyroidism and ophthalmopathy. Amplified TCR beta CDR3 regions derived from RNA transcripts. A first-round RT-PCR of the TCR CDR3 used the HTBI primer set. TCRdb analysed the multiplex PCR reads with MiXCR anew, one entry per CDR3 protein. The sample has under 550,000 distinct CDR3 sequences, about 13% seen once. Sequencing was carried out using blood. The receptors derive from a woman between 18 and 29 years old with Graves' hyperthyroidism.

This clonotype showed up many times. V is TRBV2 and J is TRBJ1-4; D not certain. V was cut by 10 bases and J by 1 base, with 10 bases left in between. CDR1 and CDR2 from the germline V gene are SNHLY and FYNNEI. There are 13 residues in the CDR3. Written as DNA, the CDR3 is TGTGCCACCCGACAAGAAACTAATGAAAAACTGTTTTTT. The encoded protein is CATRQETNEKLFF.

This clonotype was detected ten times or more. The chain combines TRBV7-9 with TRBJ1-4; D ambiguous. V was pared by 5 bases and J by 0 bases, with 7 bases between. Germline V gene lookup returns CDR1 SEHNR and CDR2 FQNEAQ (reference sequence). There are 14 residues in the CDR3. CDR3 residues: CASSPGATNEKLFF. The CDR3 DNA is TGTGCCAGCAGCCCCGGGGCAACTAATGAAAAACTGTTTTTT.